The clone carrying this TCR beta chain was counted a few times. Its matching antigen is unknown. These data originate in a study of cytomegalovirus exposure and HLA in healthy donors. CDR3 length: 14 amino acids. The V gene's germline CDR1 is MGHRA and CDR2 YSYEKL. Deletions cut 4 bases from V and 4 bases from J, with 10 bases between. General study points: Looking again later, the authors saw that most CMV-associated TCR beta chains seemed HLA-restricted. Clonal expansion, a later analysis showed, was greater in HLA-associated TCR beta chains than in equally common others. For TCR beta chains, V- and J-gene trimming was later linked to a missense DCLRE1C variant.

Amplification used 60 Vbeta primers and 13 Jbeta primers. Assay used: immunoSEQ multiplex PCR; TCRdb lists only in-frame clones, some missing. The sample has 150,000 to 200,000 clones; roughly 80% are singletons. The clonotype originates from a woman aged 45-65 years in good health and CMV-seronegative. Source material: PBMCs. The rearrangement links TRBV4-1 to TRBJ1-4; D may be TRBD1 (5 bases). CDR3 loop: CASSLGLLNEKLFF. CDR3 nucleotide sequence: TGCGCCAGCAGCCTGGGACTACTTAATGAAAAACTGTTTTTT.